This is a list of T cell receptor beta chains from one sample in a study of radiation and T cells in renal cell carcinoma. The data were produced by immunoSEQ multiplex PCR, yet TCRdb's version contains in-frame clones alone and is incomplete. The sample holds about 130,000 clones; 70% to 90% are singletons and the top ten take around 11%. Sequencing used blood, obtained from a patient whose treatment included radiotherapy and nephrectomy. The source is a woman aged 50 to 60 with renal cell carcinoma. CDR3s include the opening cysteine and the closing phenylalanine or tryptophan. The order of the fields is CDR3 length, clone size, J gene, V gene, D gene, CDR3 DNA, CDR3 protein. A D gene is named only where the DNA matches it firmly. The size of a clone is reported for some rows only, either as once, few or many, or as a class for expanded clones.

len: 14; abundance: .; j_gene: TRBJ2-3; v_gene: TRBV7-2; d_gene: .; CDR3nt: TGTGCCAGCACCCCTGACTGGGGCGTAGATACGCAGTATTTT; CDR3aa: CASTPDWGVDTQYF
len: 18; abundance: .; j_gene: TRBJ1-5; v_gene: TRBV5-8; d_gene: .; CDR3nt: TGTGCCAGCAGCTTGGAGATAGGGGCAATGATACGGCATCAGCCCCAGCATTTT; CDR3aa: CASSLEIGAMIRHQPQHF
len: 13; abundance: once; j_gene: TRBJ1-1; v_gene: TRBV13; d_gene: .; CDR3nt: TGTGCCAGCAGCTTTCGCAGGAACACTGAAGCTTTCTTT; CDR3aa: CASSFRRNTEAFF
len: 14; abundance: .; j_gene: TRBJ1-3; v_gene: TRBV9; d_gene: .; CDR3nt: TGTGCCAGCAGCGTAGTCGGGGAAGGAAACACCATATATTTT; CDR3aa: CASSVVGEGNTIYF
len: 17; abundance: .; j_gene: TRBJ1-5; v_gene: TRBV10-3; d_gene: TRBD1; CDR3nt: TGTGCCATCAGTGAGTACCAAGGGGGCGACGGGAATCAGCCCCAGCATTTT; CDR3aa: CAISEYQGGDGNQPQHF
len: 13; abundance: .; j_gene: TRBJ2-1; v_gene: TRBV9; d_gene: .; CDR3nt: TGTGCCAGCAGCGTAAGGGGGGACAATGAGCAGTTCTTC; CDR3aa: CASSVRGDNEQFF
len: 14; abundance: .; j_gene: TRBJ2-3; v_gene: TRBV5-1; d_gene: .; CDR3nt: TGCGCCAGCAGCCTGCCGACTTCGACAGATACGCAGTATTTT; CDR3aa: CASSLPTSTDTQYF
len: 18; abundance: .; j_gene: TRBJ2-3; v_gene: TRBV29-1; d_gene: .; CDR3nt: TGCAGCGTTGAAGATCGGCTCGGACGTAATCTCCGCACAGATACGCAGTATTTT; CDR3aa: CSVEDRLGRNLRTDTQYF
len: 12; abundance: few; j_gene: TRBJ1-1; v_gene: TRBV6-6; d_gene: .; CDR3nt: TGTGCCAGCATGAAGGGGAACACTGAAGCTTTCTTT; CDR3aa: CASMKGNTEAFF
len: 18; abundance: once; j_gene: TRBJ2-2; v_gene: TRBV23-1; d_gene: TRBD1; CDR3nt: TGCGCCAGCAGTAGGCTTCTTACCGGGACAGGTGGCACCGGGGAGCTGTTTTTT; CDR3aa: CASSRLLTGTGGTGELFF
len: 13; abundance: .; j_gene: TRBJ1-2; v_gene: TRBV29-1; d_gene: TRBD1; CDR3nt: TGCAGCGTTGTTGGGGGACAGGGCTATGGCTACACCTTC; CDR3aa: CSVVGGQGYGYTF
len: 15; abundance: .; j_gene: TRBJ2-7; v_gene: TRBV6-5; d_gene: TRBD2; CDR3nt: TGTGCCAGCCGCCCGGGGGGGGCGGGAGTAGGGGAGCAGTACTTC; CDR3aa: CASRPGGAGVGEQYF
len: 15; abundance: .; j_gene: TRBJ2-2; v_gene: TRBV15; d_gene: .; CDR3nt: TGTGCCACCCACCTAGGGGGGGCCGAGGACGGGGAGCTGTTTTTT; CDR3aa: CATHLGGAEDGELFF
len: 14; abundance: .; j_gene: TRBJ2-5; v_gene: TRBV2; d_gene: .; CDR3nt: TGTGCCAGCAGCTTCCGGGAAGGGGGTGAGACCCAGTACTTC; CDR3aa: CASSFREGGETQYF
len: 12; abundance: once; j_gene: TRBJ2-7; v_gene: TRBV7-2; d_gene: .; CDR3nt: TGTGCCAGCAGTAGGGACTTCTACGAGCAGTACTTC; CDR3aa: CASSRDFYEQYF
len: 13; abundance: .; j_gene: TRBJ2-7; v_gene: TRBV30; d_gene: .; CDR3nt: TGTGCCTGGAGTGTACGTGGTACCGACGAGCAGTACTTC; CDR3aa: CAWSVRGTDEQYF
len: 15; abundance: .; j_gene: TRBJ1-3; v_gene: TRBV4-3; d_gene: TRBD1; CDR3nt: TGCGCCAGCAGCCAAGGACAGGGGGATGGAAACACCATATATTTT; CDR3aa: CASSQGQGDGNTIYF
len: 16; abundance: .; j_gene: TRBJ2-2; v_gene: TRBV5-5; d_gene: .; CDR3nt: TGTGCCAGCAGAACCGCACAGGGCTTGAACACCGGGGAGCTGTTTTTT; CDR3aa: CASRTAQGLNTGELFF
len: 14; abundance: .; j_gene: TRBJ2-7; v_gene: TRBV6-6; d_gene: TRBD1; CDR3nt: TGTGCCAGCAGTTACTCACAGGGGCGGTACGAGCAGTACTTC; CDR3aa: CASSYSQGRYEQYF
len: 17; abundance: .; j_gene: TRBJ1-3; v_gene: TRBV15; d_gene: .; CDR3nt: TGTGCCACCAGCAGAGACCCCGGACTGTACTCTGGAAACACCATATATTTT; CDR3aa: CATSRDPGLYSGNTIYF
len: 13; abundance: .; j_gene: TRBJ1-1; v_gene: TRBV18; d_gene: .; CDR3nt: TGTGCCAGCTCTACAGAGGGATACACTGAAGCTTTCTTT; CDR3aa: CASSTEGYTEAFF
len: 14; abundance: .; j_gene: TRBJ2-7; v_gene: TRBV5-5; d_gene: .; CDR3nt: TGTGCCAGCAGCTTGGTTCAGGGACTCTACGAGCAGTACTTC; CDR3aa: CASSLVQGLYEQYF
len: 14; abundance: once; j_gene: TRBJ1-2; v_gene: TRBV5-4; d_gene: .; CDR3nt: TGTGCCAGCAGCTTGGCAGGGGATGGCTATGGCTACACCTTC; CDR3aa: CASSLAGDGYGYTF
len: 16; abundance: .; j_gene: TRBJ2-6; v_gene: TRBV7-9; d_gene: .; CDR3nt: TGTGCCAGCAGCCAATCGTCAGGGACTGGGGCCAACGTCCTGACTTTC; CDR3aa: CASSQSSGTGANVLTF